This T cell receptor beta chain was recorded in a study of blood T cell repertoires in COVID-19. Background on the study: Sample material is recorded as cDNA or gDNA derived from T cells, B-cell-depleted T cells, or PBMCs.

Authors' data handling: By means of reference gene primer amplification, nucleated cell counts were estimated. Sequencing was performed with immunoSEQ multiplex PCR; in TCRdb, only in-frame clones are kept and a portion is missing. V and J calls and clone size are as listed in that table; D and trimming were resolved from the DNA. The sample has 120,000 or so clones, more than 70% seen once. Trimming took 7 bases from V and 0 from J, leaving 7 bases between them. CDR1 SNHLY and CDR2 FYNNEI come from the germline V gene. This CDR3 region has 13 residues. This clone has a single count. Sequencing input: peripheral blood. This rearrangement joins TRBV2 to TRBJ2-1; D call uncertain. The TCR sequence derives from a man between 65 and 85 years old with acute or convalescent COVID-19. The chain's CDR3 is CASIFSSYNEQFF. The CDR3 DNA follows: TGTGCCAGCATATTTAGCTCCTACAATGAGCAGTTCTTC.